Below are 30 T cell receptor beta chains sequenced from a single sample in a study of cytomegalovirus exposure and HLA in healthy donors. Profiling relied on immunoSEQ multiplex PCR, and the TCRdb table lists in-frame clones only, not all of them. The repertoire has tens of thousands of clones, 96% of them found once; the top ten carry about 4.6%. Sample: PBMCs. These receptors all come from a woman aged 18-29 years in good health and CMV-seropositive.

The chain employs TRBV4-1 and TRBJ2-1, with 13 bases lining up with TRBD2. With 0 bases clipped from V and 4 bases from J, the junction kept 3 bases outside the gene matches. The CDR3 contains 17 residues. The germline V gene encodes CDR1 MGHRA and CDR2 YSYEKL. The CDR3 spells CASSQDRTSGGYNEQFF. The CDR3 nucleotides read TGCGCCAGCAGCCAAGATAGGACTAGCGGGGGTTACAATGAGCAGTTCTTC.

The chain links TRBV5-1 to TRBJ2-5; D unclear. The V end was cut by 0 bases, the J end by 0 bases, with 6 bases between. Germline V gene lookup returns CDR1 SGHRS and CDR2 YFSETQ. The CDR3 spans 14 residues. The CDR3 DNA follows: TGCGCCAGCAGCTTGGAGAGCCACCAAGAGACCCAGTACTTC. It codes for CASSLESHQETQYF.

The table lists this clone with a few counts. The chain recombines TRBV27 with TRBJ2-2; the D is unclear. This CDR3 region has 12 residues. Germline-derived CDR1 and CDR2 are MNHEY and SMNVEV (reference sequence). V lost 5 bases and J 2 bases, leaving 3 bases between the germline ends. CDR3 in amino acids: CASSLNTGELFF. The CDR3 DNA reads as TGTGCCAGCAGTCTAAACACCGGGGAGCTGTTTTTT.

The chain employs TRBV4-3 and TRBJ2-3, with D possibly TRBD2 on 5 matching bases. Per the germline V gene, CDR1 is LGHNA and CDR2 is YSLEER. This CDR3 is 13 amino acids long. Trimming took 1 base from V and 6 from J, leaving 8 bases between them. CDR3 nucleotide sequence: TGCGCCAGCAGCCAAGGGCGAGGGGATACGCAGTATTTT. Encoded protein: CASSQGRGDTQYF.

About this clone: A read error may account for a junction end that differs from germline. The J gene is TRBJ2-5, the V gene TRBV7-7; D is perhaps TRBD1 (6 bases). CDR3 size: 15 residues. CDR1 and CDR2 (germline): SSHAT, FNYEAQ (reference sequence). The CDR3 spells CASTETGLVGETQYF. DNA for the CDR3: TGTGCTAGCACAGAGACAGGTTTAGTGGGAGAGACCCAGTACTTC.

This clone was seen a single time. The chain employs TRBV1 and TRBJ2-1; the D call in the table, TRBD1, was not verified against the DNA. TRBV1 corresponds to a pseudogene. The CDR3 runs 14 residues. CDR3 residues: CTSSHPDRDNEQFF. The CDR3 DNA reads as TGCACCAGCAGCCACCCGGACAGGGACAATGAGCAGTTCTTC.

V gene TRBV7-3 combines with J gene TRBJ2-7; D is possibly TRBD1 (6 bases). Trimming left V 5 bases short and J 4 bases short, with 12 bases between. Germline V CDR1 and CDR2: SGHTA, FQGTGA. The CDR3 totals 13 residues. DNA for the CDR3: TGTGCCAGCAGCCCCCGGCAGGGGTACGAGCAGTACTTC. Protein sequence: CASSPRQGYEQYF.

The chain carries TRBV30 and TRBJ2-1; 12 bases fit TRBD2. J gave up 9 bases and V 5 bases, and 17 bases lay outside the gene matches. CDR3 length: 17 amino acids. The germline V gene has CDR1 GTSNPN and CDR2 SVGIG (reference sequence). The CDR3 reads CAWGSVGLAGSQSEQFF. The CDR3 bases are TGTGCCTGGGGATCAGTCGGACTAGCGGGAAGTCAGAGTGAGCAGTTCTTC.

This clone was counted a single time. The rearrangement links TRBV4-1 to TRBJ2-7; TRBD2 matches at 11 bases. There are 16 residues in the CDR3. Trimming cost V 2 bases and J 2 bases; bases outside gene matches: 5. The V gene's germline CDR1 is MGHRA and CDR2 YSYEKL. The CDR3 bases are TGCGCCAGCAGCCAACTTAGCGGGAGGGATGCCTACGAGCAGTACTTC. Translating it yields CASSQLSGRDAYEQYF.

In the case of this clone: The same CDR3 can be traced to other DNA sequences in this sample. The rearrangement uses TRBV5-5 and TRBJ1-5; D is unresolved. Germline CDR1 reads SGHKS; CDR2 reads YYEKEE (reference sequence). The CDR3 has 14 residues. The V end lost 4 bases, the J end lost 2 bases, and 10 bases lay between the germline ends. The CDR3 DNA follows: TGTGCCAGCAGCCTGGCCGGGGGCAATCAGCCCCAGCATTTT. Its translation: CASSLAGGNQPQHF.

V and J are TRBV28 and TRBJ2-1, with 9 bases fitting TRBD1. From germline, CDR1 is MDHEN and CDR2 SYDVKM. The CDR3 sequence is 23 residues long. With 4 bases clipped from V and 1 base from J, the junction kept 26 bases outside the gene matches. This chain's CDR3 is CASSSGQGQTGTTRYWSYNEQFF. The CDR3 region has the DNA TGTGCCAGCAGTTCGGGACAGGGCCAAACCGGGACTACCCGGTATTGGTCCTACAATGAGCAGTTCTTC.

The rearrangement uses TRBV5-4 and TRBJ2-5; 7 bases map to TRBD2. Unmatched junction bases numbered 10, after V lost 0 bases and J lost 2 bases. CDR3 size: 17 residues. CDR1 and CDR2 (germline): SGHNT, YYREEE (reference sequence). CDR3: CASSLAWGSGTQETQYF. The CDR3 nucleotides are TGTGCCAGCAGCTTGGCCTGGGGGAGCGGGACGCAAGAGACCCAGTACTTC.

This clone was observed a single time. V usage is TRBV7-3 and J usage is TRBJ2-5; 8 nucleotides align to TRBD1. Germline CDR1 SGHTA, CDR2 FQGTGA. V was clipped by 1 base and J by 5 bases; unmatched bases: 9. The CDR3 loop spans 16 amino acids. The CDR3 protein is CASSLSASGGRETQYF. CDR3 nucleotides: TGTGCCAGCAGCTTAAGCGCGTCAGGGGGCAGGGAGACCCAGTACTTC.

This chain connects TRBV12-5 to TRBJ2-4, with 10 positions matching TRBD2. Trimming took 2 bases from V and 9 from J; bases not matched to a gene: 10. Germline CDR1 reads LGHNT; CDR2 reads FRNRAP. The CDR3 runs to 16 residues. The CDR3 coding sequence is TGTGCTAGTGGTTTGCGCCTAGCGGGAGCCCGGCTCATTCAGTACTTC. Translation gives CASGLRLAGARLIQYF. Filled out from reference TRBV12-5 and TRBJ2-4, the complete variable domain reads DARVTQTPRHKVTEMGQEVTMRCQPILGHNTVFWYRQTMMQGLELLAYFRNRAPLDDSGMPKDRFSAEMPDATLATLKIQPSEPRDSAVYFCASGLRLAGARLIQYFGAGTRLSVL.

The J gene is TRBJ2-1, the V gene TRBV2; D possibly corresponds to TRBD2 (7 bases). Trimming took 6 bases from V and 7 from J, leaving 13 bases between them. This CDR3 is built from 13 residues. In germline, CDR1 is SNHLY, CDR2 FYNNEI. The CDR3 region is CASRGGLFNEQFF. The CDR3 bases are TGTGCCAGCAGGGGGGGGCTTTTTAATGAGCAGTTCTTC.

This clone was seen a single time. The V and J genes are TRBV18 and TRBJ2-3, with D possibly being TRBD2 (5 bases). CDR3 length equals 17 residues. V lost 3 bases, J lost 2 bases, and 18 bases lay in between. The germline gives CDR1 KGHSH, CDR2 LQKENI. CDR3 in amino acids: CASSPLKTTEITDTQYF. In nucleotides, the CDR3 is TGTGCCAGCTCACCCCTAAAGACTACGGAAATCACAGATACGCAGTATTTT.

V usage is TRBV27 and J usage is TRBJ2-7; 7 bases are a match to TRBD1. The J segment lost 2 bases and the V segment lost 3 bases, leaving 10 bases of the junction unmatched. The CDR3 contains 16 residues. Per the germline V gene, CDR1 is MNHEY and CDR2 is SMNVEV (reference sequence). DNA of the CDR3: TGTGCCAGCAGTTTCACCTCCGGGACAGTTACCTACGAGCAGTACTTC. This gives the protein CASSFTSGTVTYEQYF.

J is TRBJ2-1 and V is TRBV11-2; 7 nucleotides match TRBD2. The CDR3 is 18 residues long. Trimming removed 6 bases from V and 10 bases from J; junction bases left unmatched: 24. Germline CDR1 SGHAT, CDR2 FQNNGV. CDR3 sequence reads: CASRAYRGGTGPNGEQFF. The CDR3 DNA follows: TGTGCCAGCAGGGCCTACCGGGGAGGGACGGGTCCCAATGGGGAGCAGTTCTTC. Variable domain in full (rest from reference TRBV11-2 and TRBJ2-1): EAGVAQSPRYKIIEKRQSVAFWCNPISGHATLYWYQQILGQGPKLLIQFQNNGVVDDSQLPKDRFSAERLKGVDSTLKIQPAKLEDSAVYLCASRAYRGGTGPNGEQFFGPGTRLTVL.

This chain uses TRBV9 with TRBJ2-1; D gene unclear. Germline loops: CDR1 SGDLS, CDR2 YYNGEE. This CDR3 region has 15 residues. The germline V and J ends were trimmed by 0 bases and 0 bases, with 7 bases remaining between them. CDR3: CASSVAVSSYNEQFF. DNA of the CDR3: TGTGCCAGCAGCGTAGCCGTTAGCTCCTACAATGAGCAGTTCTTC.

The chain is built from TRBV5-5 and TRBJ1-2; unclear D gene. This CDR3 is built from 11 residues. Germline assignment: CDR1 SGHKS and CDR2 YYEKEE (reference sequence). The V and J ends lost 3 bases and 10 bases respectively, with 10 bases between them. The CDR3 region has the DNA TGTGCCAGCAGCTCCTCCAGGTTCTACACCTTC. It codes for CASSSSRFYTF.

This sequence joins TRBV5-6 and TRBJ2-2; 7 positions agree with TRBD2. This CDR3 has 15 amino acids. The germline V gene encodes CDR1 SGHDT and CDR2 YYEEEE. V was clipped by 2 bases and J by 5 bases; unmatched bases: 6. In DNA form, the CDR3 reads TGTGCCAGCAGCTTCGGGCTAGCGGCGACCGGGGAGCTGTTTTTT. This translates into CASSFGLAATGELFF.

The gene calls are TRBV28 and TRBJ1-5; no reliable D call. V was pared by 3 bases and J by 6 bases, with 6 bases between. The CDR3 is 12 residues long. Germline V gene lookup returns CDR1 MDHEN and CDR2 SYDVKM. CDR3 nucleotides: TGTGCCAGCAGTTTTAGAGGTCAGCCCCAGCATTTT. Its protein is CASSFRGQPQHF. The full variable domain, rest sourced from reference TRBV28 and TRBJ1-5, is DVKVTQSSRYLVKRTGEKVFLECVQDMDHENMFWYRQDPGLGLRLIYFSYDVKMKEKGDIPEGYSVSREKKERFSLILESASTNQTSMYLCASSFRGQPQHFGDGTRLSIL.

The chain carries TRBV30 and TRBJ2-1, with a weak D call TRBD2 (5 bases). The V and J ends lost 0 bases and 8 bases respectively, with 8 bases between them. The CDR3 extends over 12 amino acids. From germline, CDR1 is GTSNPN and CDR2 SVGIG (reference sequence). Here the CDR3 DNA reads TGTGCCTGGAGTGTATCGGGGTATGAGCAGTTCTTC. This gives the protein CAWSVSGYEQFF.

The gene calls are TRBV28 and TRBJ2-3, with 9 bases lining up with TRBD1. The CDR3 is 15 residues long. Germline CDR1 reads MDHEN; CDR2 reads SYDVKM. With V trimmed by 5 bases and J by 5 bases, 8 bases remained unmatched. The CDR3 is CASSLRQGGKDTQYF. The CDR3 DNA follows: TGTGCCAGCAGTCTCCGACAGGGGGGCAAAGATACGCAGTATTTT.

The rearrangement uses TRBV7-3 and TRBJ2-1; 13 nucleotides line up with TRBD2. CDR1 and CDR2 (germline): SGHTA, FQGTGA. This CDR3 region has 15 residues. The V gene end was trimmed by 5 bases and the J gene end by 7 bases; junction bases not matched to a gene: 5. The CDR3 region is CASSAGGLAGNEQFF. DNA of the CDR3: TGTGCCAGCAGCGCGGGGGGACTAGCGGGAAATGAGCAGTTCTTC. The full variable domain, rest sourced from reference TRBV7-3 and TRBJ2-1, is GAGVSQTPSNKVTEKGKYVELRCDPISGHTALYWYRQSLGQGPEFLIYFQGTGAADDSGLPNDRFFAVRPEGSVSTLKIQRTERGDSAVYLCASSAGGLAGNEQFFGPGTRLTVL.

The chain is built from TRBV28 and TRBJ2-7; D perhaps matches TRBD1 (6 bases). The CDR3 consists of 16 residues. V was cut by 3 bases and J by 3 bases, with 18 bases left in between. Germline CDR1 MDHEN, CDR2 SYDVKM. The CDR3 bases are TGTGCCAGCAGTTTTTGGCCCCAGGACAGTAACTACGAGCAGTACTTC. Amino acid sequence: CASSFWPQDSNYEQYF.

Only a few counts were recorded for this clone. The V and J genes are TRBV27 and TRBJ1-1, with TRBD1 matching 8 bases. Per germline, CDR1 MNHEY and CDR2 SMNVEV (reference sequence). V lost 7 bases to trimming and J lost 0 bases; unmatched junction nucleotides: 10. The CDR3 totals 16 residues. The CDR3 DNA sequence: TGTGCCAGCACCCTAAACAGGGGGATGATGAACACTGAAGCTTTCTTT. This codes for CASTLNRGMMNTEAFF.

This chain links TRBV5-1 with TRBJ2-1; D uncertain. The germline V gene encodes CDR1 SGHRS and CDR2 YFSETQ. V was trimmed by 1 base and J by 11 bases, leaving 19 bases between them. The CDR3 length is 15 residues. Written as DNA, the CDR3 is TGCGCCAGCAGCTTGCCCAATAGGCAGGCGATACAGCAGTTCTTC. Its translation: CASSLPNRQAIQQFF.

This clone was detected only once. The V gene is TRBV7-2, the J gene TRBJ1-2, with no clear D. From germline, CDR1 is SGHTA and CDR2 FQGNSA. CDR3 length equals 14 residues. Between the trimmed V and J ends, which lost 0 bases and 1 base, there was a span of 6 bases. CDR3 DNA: TGTGCCAGCAGCTTAGCCGGGGTTAACTATGGCTACACCTTC. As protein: CASSLAGVNYGYTF.

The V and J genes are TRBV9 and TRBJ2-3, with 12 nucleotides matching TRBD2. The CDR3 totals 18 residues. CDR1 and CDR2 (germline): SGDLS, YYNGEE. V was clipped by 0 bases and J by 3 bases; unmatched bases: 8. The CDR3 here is CASSVAASGRAGTDTQYF. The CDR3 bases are TGTGCCAGCAGCGTAGCGGCTAGCGGGAGGGCCGGAACAGATACGCAGTATTTT. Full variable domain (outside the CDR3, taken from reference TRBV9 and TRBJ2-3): DSGVTQTPKHLITATGQRVTLRCSPRSGDLSVYWYQQSLDQGLQFLIQYYNGEERAKGNILERFSAQQFPDLHSELNLSSLELGDSALYFCASSVAASGRAGTDTQYFGPGTRLTVL.